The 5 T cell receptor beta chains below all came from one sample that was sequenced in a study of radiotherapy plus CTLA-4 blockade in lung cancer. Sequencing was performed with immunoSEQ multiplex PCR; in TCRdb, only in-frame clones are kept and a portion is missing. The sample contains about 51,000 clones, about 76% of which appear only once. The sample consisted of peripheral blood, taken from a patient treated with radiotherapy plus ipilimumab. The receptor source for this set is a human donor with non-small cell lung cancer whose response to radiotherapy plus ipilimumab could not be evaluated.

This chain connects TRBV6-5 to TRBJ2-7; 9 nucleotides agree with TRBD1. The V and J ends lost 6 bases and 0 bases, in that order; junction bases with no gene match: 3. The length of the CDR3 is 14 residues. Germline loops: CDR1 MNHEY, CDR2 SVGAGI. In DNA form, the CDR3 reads TGTGCCAGCAGCCAGACAGGGGGCTCCTACGAGCAGTACTTC. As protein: CASSQTGGSYEQYF.

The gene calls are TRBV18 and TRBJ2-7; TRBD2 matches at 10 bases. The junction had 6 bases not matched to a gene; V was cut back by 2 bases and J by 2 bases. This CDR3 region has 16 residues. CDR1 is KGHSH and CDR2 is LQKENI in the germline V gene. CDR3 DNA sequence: TGTGCCAGCTCACCAGGGCCACTAGCGGGGACCTACGAGCAGTACTTC. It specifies CASSPGPLAGTYEQYF.

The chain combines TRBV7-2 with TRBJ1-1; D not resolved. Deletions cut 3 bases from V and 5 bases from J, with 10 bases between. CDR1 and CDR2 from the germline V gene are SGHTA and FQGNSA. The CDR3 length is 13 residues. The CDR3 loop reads CASSFSTGTEAFF. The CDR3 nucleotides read TGTGCCAGCAGCTTTTCCACCGGGACTGAAGCTTTCTTT.

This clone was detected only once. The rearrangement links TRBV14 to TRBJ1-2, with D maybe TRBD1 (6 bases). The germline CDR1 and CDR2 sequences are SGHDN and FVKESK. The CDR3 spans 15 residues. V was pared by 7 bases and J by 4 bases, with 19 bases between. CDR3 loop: CASTPGGGKAYGYTF. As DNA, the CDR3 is TGTGCCAGCACCCCGGGAGGGGGTAAGGCCTATGGCTACACCTTC. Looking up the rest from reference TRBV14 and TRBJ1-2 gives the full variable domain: EAGVTQFPSHSVIEKGQTVTLRCDPISGHDNLYWYRRVMGKEIKFLLHFVKESKQDESGMPNNRFLAERTGGTYSTLKVQPAELEDSGVYFCASTPGGGKAYGYTFGSGTRLTVV.

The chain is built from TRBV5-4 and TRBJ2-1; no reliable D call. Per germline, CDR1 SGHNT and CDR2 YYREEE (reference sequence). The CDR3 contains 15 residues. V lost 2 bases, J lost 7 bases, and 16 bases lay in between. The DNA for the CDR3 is TGTGCCAGCAGCTTCCCCCTGCCAGGCGTAAATGAGCAGTTCTTC. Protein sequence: CASSFPLPGVNEQFF.